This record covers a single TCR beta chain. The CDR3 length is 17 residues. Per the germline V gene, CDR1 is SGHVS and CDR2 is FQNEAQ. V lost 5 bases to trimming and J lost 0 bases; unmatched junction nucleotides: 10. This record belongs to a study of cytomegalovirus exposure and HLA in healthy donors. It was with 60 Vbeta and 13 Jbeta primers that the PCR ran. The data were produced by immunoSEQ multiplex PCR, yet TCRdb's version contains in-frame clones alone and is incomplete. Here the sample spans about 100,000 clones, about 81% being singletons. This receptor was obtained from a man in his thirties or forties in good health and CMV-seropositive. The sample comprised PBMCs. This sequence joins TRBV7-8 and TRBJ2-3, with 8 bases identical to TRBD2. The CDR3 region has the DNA TGTGCCAGCAGCATACGGTGGACTAGCATTAGCACAGATACGCAGTATTTT. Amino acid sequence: CASSIRWTSISTDTQYF.